This T cell receptor (beta chain) appears in the sequencing data of a study of T-cell reconstitution after alpha-beta-depleted transplantation in children. This clonotype was found a few times. Its antigen is unknown. Relative to the germline gene, one junction end is altered; a read error may explain this. The authors prepared the TCRbeta library with unique molecular identifiers. TCRdb processed the PCR reads anew with MiXCR; each CDR3 protein has one entry. Seen here are some 550,000 distinct CDR3 sequences, about 23% observed once, and the top ten hold roughly 14%. Whole-study results and caveats: Reports say that about two months after transplant, the alpha-beta T cells came out of several hundred graft clones that had expanded.

This receptor was obtained from a boy younger than two who had a stem cell transplant for acute myeloid leukemia, so the T cells may come from the graft donor. The starting material was PBMCs, mostly from graft donor cells, obtained 360 days after TCRalphabeta/CD19-depleted stem cell transplant.

CDR3 sequence reads: CASSPLPGGRNYGYTF. The CDR3 DNA reads as TGTGCCAGCAGTCCCCTGCCGGGGGGGCGTAACTACGGCTACACCTTC. This chain joins TRBV28 and TRBJ1-2, with D perhaps matching TRBD1 (6 bases). This CDR3 has 16 residues. The germline V gene has CDR1 MDHEN and CDR2 SYDVKM.